The sequence of this T cell receptor beta chain was determined in a study of blood T cell repertoires in COVID-19. Clinical history as reported by participants underpinned cohort assignment. TCRdb keeps only in-frame clones here, not all; method: immunoSEQ multiplex PCR. The table records around 320,000 clones, around nine tenths of them present only once. Sequenced: PBMCs or T cells enriched from blood (not recorded which). The TCR comes from a woman aged 30 to 39 who had been exposed to COVID-19.

The CDR3 bases are TGCGCCAGCAGCCAAGATGAAATAGGACTAGCCCAGGAGACCCAGTACTTC. Encoded protein: CASSQDEIGLAQETQYF. V usage is TRBV4-1 and J usage is TRBJ2-5; 8 bases align to TRBD2. The CDR3 spans 17 residues. Germline V gene lookup returns CDR1 MGHRA and CDR2 YSYEKL. V dropped 0 bases and J dropped 5; count of bases not matched to a gene: 11.